This passage covers 21 T cell receptor beta chains from one sample sequenced in a study of blood T cell repertoires in COVID-19. Using immunoSEQ multiplex PCR, the repertoire was profiled, and TCRdb retains in-frame clones only, with some absent. The sample records around 220,000 clones, 70% to 90% being singletons. Sequenced material: peripheral blood. Every receptor here comes from a woman aged 45-60 years with acute or convalescent COVID-19.

The chain carries TRBV27 and TRBJ2-7, with 8 bases lining up with TRBD1. This CDR3 region has 16 residues. J lost 3 bases, V lost 5 bases, and 12 bases had no gene match. Germline V CDR1 and CDR2: MNHEY, SMNVEV (reference sequence). The CDR3 here is CASSPRQGAQGYEQYF. CDR3 DNA: TGTGCCAGCAGTCCCCGCCAGGGGGCGCAGGGCTACGAGCAGTACTTC.

The genes are TRBV28 and TRBJ1-2; D is possibly TRBD1 (6 bases). The CDR3 runs 16 residues. The germline V gene encodes CDR1 MDHEN and CDR2 SYDVKM. V gave up 2 bases and J gave up 11 bases, with 24 bases separating them. The CDR3 DNA reads as TGTGCCAGCAGTTTAAGAGGGGGTAGGAACTATGAGGGGTACACCTTC. This encodes CASSLRGGRNYEGYTF.

The rearrangement links TRBV6-1 to TRBJ1-4; 11 bases match TRBD1. The CDR3 spans 14 residues. The germline V gene has CDR1 MNHNS and CDR2 SASEGT. J lost 7 bases, V lost 4 bases, and 2 bases had no gene match. This chain's CDR3 is CASSGTGGGEKLFF. CDR3 DNA sequence: TGTGCCAGCAGTGGGACAGGGGGCGGTGAAAAACTGTTTTTT.

The V and J genes are TRBV15 and TRBJ1-2, with D unclear. V was shortened by 5 bases and J by 3 bases, with 25 bases between the two germline ends. In germline, CDR1 is LNHNV, CDR2 YYDKDF (reference sequence). CDR3 length: 18 amino acids. CDR3 loop: CATSPRGRVYSPDYGYTF. CDR3 in DNA: TGTGCCACCAGCCCCCGGGGAAGGGTTTATTCCCCCGACTATGGCTACACCTTC.

This clone was recorded a few times. This sequence joins TRBV24-1 and TRBJ2-7; TRBD1 might be the D (5 bases). There are 13 residues in the CDR3. Germline CDR1 is KGHDR and CDR2 is SFDVKD. Trimming removed 2 bases from V and 7 bases from J, with 11 bases in between. CDR3 protein: CATSDYTDREQYF. The CDR3 DNA is TGTGCCACCAGTGATTATACCGACAGAGAGCAGTACTTC.

The rearrangement joins TRBV18 to TRBJ1-2; TRBD1 matches 7 bases. This CDR3 spans 15 amino acids. Germline-derived CDR1 and CDR2 are KGHSH and LQKENI. Trimming at V came to 2 bases and at J to 4 bases, leaving 7 bases not matched to a gene. The CDR3 loop reads CASSPGFPGGYGYTF. Written as DNA, the CDR3 is TGTGCCAGCTCACCAGGTTTTCCAGGGGGCTATGGCTACACCTTC. The variable domain in full, completed from reference TRBV18 and TRBJ1-2, reads NAGVMQNPRHLVRRRGQEARLRCSPMKGHSHVYWYRQLPEEGLKFMVYLQKENIIDESGMPKERFSAEFPKEGPSILRIQQVVRGDSAAYFCASSPGFPGGYGYTFGSGTRLTVV.

The V gene is TRBV29-1, the J gene TRBJ2-3; 10 bases are shared with TRBD2. Germline V gives CDR1 SQVTM, CDR2 ANQGSEA. The J segment lost 2 bases and the V segment lost 4 bases, leaving 3 bases of the junction unmatched. The CDR3 contains 14 residues. This CDR3 reads CSVGLAGVTDTQYF. CDR3 DNA sequence: TGCAGCGTTGGGCTAGCGGGGGTCACAGATACGCAGTATTTT.

This clone was detected a few times. This sequence joins TRBV12-5 and TRBJ2-7; 7 nucleotides align to TRBD1. CDR3 length: 13 amino acids. From germline, CDR1 is LGHNT and CDR2 FRNRAP. V lost 8 bases and J lost 9; bases outside the gene matches: 13. CDR3 loop: CASRDRVFVRQYF. CDR3 bases: TGTGCTAGTCGTGACAGGGTTTTTGTTCGGCAGTACTTC.

CDR3 nucleotides: TGTGCCAGCAGCCGACAGGGGGCAAAGAATGAGCAGTTCTTC. Protein: CASSRQGAKNEQFF. This rearrangement joins TRBV6-5 to TRBJ2-1; 10 positions agree with TRBD1. The V gene's germline CDR1 is MNHEY and CDR2 SVGAGI. Trimming took 6 bases from V and 7 from J; bases not matched to a gene: 6. The CDR3 spans 14 residues.

The rearrangement uses TRBV27 and TRBJ2-3; tentatively, D is TRBD2 (5 bases). Trimming pared 4 bases from V and 2 bases from J, leaving 7 bases between. The CDR3 loop spans 13 amino acids. Germline loops: CDR1 MNHEY, CDR2 SMNVEV (reference sequence). Written as DNA, the CDR3 is TGTGCCAGCAGTTCGACTAACACAGATACGCAGTATTTT. Its protein product is CASSSTNTDTQYF.

CDR3 DNA: TGTGCCAGTAGTATAGGGGGAGCTAACTATGGCTACACCTTC. This translates into CASSIGGANYGYTF. The chain combines TRBV19 with TRBJ1-2; D not certain. The CDR3 consists of 14 residues. Germline CDR1 and CDR2: LNHDA and SQIVND (reference sequence). V was clipped by 1 base and J by 0 bases, with 6 bases between them.

This chain connects TRBV5-8 to TRBJ2-1; weak D call: TRBD1 (6 bases). The V end lost 4 bases, the J end lost 8 bases, and 16 bases lay between the germline ends. The V gene's germline CDR1 is SGHTS and CDR2 YDEGEE. The CDR3 runs to 14 residues. The DNA for the CDR3 is TGTGCCAGCAGCCTAAGACAGGTCGAGGATGAGCAGTTCTTC. Translating it yields CASSLRQVEDEQFF.

V is TRBV6-5 and J is TRBJ1-2, with 9 nucleotides matching TRBD1. CDR3 length equals 13 residues. V lost 6 bases, J lost 8 bases, and 7 bases stayed unmatched. Germline loops: CDR1 MNHEY, CDR2 SVGAGI. The CDR3 reads CASRSDRGRGYTF. CDR3 sequence (DNA): TGTGCCAGCAGGTCGGACAGGGGACGAGGCTACACCTTC.

The rearrangement joins TRBV6-2 or TRBV6-3 to TRBJ2-1, with no clear D. The CDR3 contains 14 residues. The V gene lost 2 bases and the J gene lost 6 bases, with 11 bases spanning the gap. Germline V gene data show CDR1 as MNHEY and CDR2 as SVGEGT. The CDR3 bases are TGTGCCAGCAGTTACCCCGTTCCCCCCAATGAGCAGTTCTTC. It translates to CASSYPVPPNEQFF.

The chain uses TRBV12-3 or TRBV12-4 and TRBJ1-4; D might be TRBD1 (5 bases). The V gene lost 2 bases and the J gene lost 11 bases, with 12 bases spanning the gap. The CDR3 has 13 residues. The CDR3 here is CASSLRDWVKLFF. DNA of the CDR3: TGTGCCAGCAGTTTAAGGGACTGGGTTAAACTGTTTTTT.

The chain employs TRBV2 and TRBJ1-3, with TRBD1 matching 7 bases. Germline lookup yields CDR1 SNHLY and CDR2 FYNNEI. CDR3 length: 16 amino acids. The trim removed 4 bases at V and 0 bases at J, leaving 6 bases unmatched. CDR3 nucleotide sequence: TGTGCCAGCAGTGTGAGGGGACAGACCTCTGGAAACACCATATATTTT. This gives the protein CASSVRGQTSGNTIYF. Combining the CDR3 with reference TRBV2 and TRBJ1-3 gives the whole variable domain EPEVTQTPSHQVTQMGQEVILRCVPISNHLYFYWYRQILGQKVEFLVSFYNNEISEKSEIFDDQFSVERPDGSNFTLKIRSTKLEDSAMYFCASSVRGQTSGNTIYFGEGSWLTVV.

The V and J genes are TRBV29-1 and TRBJ2-1; TRBD2 agrees at 7 bases. CDR1 and CDR2 (germline): SQVTM, ANQGSEA. The length of the CDR3 is 14 residues. J was trimmed by 3 bases and V by 3 bases; bases with no gene match: 5. In nucleotides, the CDR3 is TGCAGCGTTGAGCTAGCGGAGAACTACAATGAGCAGTTCTTC. This sequence encodes CSVELAENYNEQFF.

This clone was counted a single time. The gene calls are TRBV7-2 and TRBJ2-7, with 12 bases matching TRBD2. The CDR3 sequence is 15 residues long. In germline, CDR1 is SGHTA, CDR2 FQGNSA. Trimming took 5 bases from V and 7 from J; bases not matched to a gene: 9. CDR3 residues: CASSTTSGRGGEQYF. The CDR3, as DNA: TGTGCCAGCAGCACGACTAGCGGGAGAGGTGGGGAGCAGTACTTC.

V and J are TRBV30 and TRBJ2-7, with D perhaps TRBD2 (5 bases). Trimming shortened V by 5 bases and J by 3 bases, and 11 bases separated the two germline ends. Germline V gene data show CDR1 as GTSNPN and CDR2 as SVGIG (reference sequence). The CDR3 runs 12 residues. CDR3 bases: TGTGCCTGGGGCGTCCGGGGCTACGAGCAGTACTTC. It yields the protein CAWGVRGYEQYF.

This sequence joins TRBV19 and TRBJ2-7; tentative D call: TRBD2 (7 bases). The CDR3 totals 14 residues. Germline CDR1 is LNHDA and CDR2 is SQIVND (reference sequence). V was trimmed by 6 bases and J by 2 bases, leaving 14 bases between them. CDR3 coding DNA: TGTGCCAGTAGGGGGGGGGCCGGTACCTACGAGCAGTACTTC. This encodes CASRGGAGTYEQYF.

This rearrangement joins TRBV29-1 to TRBJ2-7; D remains unclear. V was shortened by 3 bases and J by 9 bases, with 9 bases between the two germline ends. The germline CDR1 and CDR2 sequences are SQVTM and ANQGSEA. CDR3 length: 10 residues. In nucleotides, the CDR3 is TGCAGCGTTGAGCACTTCGGGCAGTACTTC. Protein: CSVEHFGQYF.